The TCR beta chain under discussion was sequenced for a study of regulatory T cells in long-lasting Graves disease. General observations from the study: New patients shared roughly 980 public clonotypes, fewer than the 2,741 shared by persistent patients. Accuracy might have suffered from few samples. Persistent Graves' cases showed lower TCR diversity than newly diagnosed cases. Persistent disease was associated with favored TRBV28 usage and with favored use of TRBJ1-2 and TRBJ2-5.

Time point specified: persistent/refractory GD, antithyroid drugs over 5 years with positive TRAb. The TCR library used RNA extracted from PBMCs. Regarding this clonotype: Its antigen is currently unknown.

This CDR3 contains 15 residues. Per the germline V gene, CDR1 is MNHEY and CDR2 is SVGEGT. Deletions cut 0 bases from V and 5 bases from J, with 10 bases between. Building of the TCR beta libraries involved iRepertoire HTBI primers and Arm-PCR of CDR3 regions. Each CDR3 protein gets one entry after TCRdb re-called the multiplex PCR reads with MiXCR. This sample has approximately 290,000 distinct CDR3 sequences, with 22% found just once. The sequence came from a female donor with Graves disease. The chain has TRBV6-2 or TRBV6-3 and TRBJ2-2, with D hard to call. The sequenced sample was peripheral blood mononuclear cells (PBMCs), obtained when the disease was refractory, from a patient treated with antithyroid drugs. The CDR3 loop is CASSYSYGATGELFF. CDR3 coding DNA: TGTGCCAGCAGTTACTCGTACGGTGCGACCGGGGAGCTGTTTTTT.